A selection of T cell receptor beta chains follows, all from one sample in a study of human T cells and chemical hapten exposure. One entry per CDR3 protein results from TCRdb running MiXCR on the 5' RACE reads. The table has about 81,000 distinct CDR3 sequences, roughly 8.4% seen once. These receptors all come from a male donor in good health. The CDR3 runs from the conserved cysteine through the conserved F or W. Each record gives: J gene, clone size, V gene, D gene, CDR3 protein, CDR3 DNA. A D gene is named only where the DNA matches it firmly. Clone size is stated in some rows and not others, as once, few, many or a class when expanded.

TRBJ2-3 | - | TRBV4-2 | TRBD1 | CASSQITGDSTDTQYF | TGTGCCAGCAGCCAGATTACAGGGGATTCCACAGATACGCAGTATTTT
TRBJ2-3 | few | TRBV29-1 | - | CSVAGAIRTDTQYF | TGCAGCGTTGCTGGGGCGATTCGCACAGATACGCAGTATTTT
TRBJ2-5 | many | TRBV27 | TRBD2 | CASSPRGGAGDQETQYF | TGTGCCAGCAGTCCCCGCGGGGGAGCGGGGGACCAAGAGACCCAGTACTTC
TRBJ1-2 | few | TRBV24-1 | TRBD1 | CATSDSTGDGYTF | TGTGCCACCAGTGATTCTACAGGGGATGGCTACACCTTC
TRBJ1-5 | few | TRBV6-2/TRBV6-3 | - | CASSYSSGRNQPQHF | TGTGCCAGCAGTTACTCATCAGGGCGCAATCAGCCCCAGCATTTT
TRBJ2-5 | many | TRBV12-3/TRBV12-4 | - | CASSPRTDQETQYF | TGTGCCAGCAGTCCGAGGACAGACCAAGAGACCCAGTACTTC
TRBJ1-1 | few | TRBV5-4 | - | CASSPDYTEAFF | TGTGCCAGCAGCCCGGATTACACTGAAGCTTTCTTT
TRBJ2-3 | many | TRBV9 | - | CASSSRDADTQYF | TGTGCCAGCAGCTCCCGGGACGCAGATACGCAGTATTTT
TRBJ1-5 | few | TRBV12-3/TRBV12-4 | - | CASSSDSNQPQHF | TGTGCCAGCAGTTCAGATAGCAATCAGCCCCAGCATTTT
TRBJ2-1 | - | TRBV27 | TRBD2 | CASSTGTSVRNHEQFF | TGTGCCAGCAGTACTGGGACTAGCGTGAGGAACCATGAGCAGTTCTTC
TRBJ2-3 | many | TRBV20-1 | TRBD2 | CSASYQRGAFTDTQYF | TGCAGTGCTAGTTACCAGCGGGGGGCCTTCACAGATACGCAGTATTTT
TRBJ2-2 | many | TRBV4-2 | - | CASTGGDRESGELFF | TGTGCCAGCACCGGGGGGGACAGGGAGTCCGGGGAGCTGTTTTTT
TRBJ1-5 | - | TRBV27 | - | CASSLGRGWVRNQPQHF | TGTGCCAGCAGTTTGGGAAGGGGGTGGGTTAGGAATCAGCCCCAGCATTTT
TRBJ2-1 | many | TRBV12-3/TRBV12-4 | - | CASSWQGNEQFF | TGTGCCAGCAGTTGGCAGGGAAATGAGCAGTTCTTC
TRBJ2-1 | few | TRBV19 | - | CASSLAYGTPYNEQFF | TGTGCCAGTAGCCTAGCCTACGGGACTCCCTACAATGAGCAGTTCTTC
TRBJ2-5 | many | TRBV27 | - | CSVSPRDGVETQYF | TGTTCGGTATCGCCCCGGGACGGAGTTGAGACCCAGTACTTC
TRBJ1-2 | many | TRBV30 | - | CAWSVDRNYGYTF | TGTGCCTGGAGTGTTGACAGGAACTATGGCTACACCTTC
TRBJ2-5 | few | TRBV2 | - | CADAGSQETQYF | TGTGCCGATGCAGGGTCCCAAGAGACCCAGTACTTC
TRBJ2-6 | few | TRBV15 | - | CATSLTGSGANVLTF | TGTGCCACCAGCCTGACAGGCTCTGGGGCCAACGTCCTGACTTTC
TRBJ2-5 | many | TRBV7-6 | TRBD1 | CASSLGGQGKETQYF | TGTGCCAGCAGCTTAGGGGGACAGGGGAAAGAGACCCAGTACTTC
TRBJ2-7 | many | TRBV27 | TRBD1 | CASSSAPTGEGEQYF | TGTGCCAGCAGTTCGGCCCCGACAGGGGAAGGAGAGCAGTACTTC
TRBJ1-5 | - | TRBV20-1 | TRBD1 | CSARDPGQGDQPQHF | TGCAGTGCTAGGGACCCGGGACAGGGGGACCAGCCCCAGCATTTT
TRBJ2-7 | - | TRBV5-1 | - | CASSLVVHEQYF | TGCGCCAGCAGCTTGGTTGTCCACGAGCAGTACTTC
TRBJ1-2 | many | TRBV6-5 | TRBD1 | CASSPTGVDPVVYGYTF | TGTGCCAGCAGCCCGACAGGGGTAGATCCGGTAGTGTATGGCTACACCTTC
TRBJ1-6 | few | TRBV27 | - | CASSPYRERSYNSPLHF | TGTGCCAGCAGTCCATACAGGGAGCGATCCTATAATTCACCCCTCCACTTT
TRBJ1-1 | - | TRBV5-4 | - | CASSRITQNTEAFF | TGTGCCAGCAGTCGTATCACTCAGAACACTGAAGCTTTCTTT
TRBJ2-3 | many | TRBV13 | - | CASSATDTQYF | TGTGCCAGCAGCGCCACAGATACGCAGTATTTT
TRBJ2-1 | many | TRBV7-2 | - | CASSSRVGLNNEQFF | TGTGCCAGCAGCTCGAGGGTCGGGCTAAACAATGAGCAGTTCTTC
TRBJ2-3 | few | TRBV2 | - | CASSETGQSSTDTQYF | TGTGCCAGCAGTGAAACAGGACAATCTAGCACAGATACGCAGTATTTT